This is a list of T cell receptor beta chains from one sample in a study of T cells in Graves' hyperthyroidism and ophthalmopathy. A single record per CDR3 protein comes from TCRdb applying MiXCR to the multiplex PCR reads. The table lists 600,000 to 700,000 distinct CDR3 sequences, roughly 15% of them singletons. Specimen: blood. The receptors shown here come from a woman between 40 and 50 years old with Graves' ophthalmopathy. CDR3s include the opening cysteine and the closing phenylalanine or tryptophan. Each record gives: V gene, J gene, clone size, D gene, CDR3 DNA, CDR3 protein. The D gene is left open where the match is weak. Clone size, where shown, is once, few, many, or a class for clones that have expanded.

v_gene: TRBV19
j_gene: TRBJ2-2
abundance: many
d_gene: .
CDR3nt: TGTGCCAGTATTAGGTTGGACACCGGGGAGCTGTTTTTT
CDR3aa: CASIRLDTGELFF

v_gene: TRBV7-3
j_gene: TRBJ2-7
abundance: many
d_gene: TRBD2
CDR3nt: TGTGCCAGCAGCTTAAGTAGCGGGGCTAACTACGAGCAGTACTTC
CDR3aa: CASSLSSGANYEQYF

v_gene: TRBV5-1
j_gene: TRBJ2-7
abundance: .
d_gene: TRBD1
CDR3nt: TGCGCCAGCAGGTCACCGGGACAGGGGTATGAGCAGTACTTC
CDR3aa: CASRSPGQGYEQYF

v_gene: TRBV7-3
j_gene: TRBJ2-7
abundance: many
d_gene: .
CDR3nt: TGTGCCAGCAGCCGGACGCCGGGCGAGCAGTACTTC
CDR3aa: CASSRTPGEQYF

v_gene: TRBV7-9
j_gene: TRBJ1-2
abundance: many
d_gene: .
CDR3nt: TGTGCCAGCGTGGTGGTGAGGGAGGAGGCCTACGGCTACACCTTC
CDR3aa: CASVVVREEAYGYTF

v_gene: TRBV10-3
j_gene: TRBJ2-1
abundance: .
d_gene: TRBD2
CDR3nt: TGTGCCATCAGAAAACTAGCGGGAGAGGACGAGCAGTTCTTC
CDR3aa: CAIRKLAGEDEQFF

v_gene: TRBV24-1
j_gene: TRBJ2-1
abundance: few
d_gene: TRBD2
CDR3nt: TGTGCCACCAGTGACCCAGGACTAGCGGAGAACTACAATGAGCAGTTCTTC
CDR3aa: CATSDPGLAENYNEQFF

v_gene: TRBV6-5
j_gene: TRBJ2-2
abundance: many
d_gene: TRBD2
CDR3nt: TGTGCCAGCAGCCCCAGTCCAGGGAGGGGCACCGGGGAGCTGTTTTTT
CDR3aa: CASSPSPGRGTGELFF

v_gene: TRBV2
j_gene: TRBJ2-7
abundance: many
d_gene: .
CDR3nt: TGTGCCAGCAAGTCCTTGAGTAATGCCTACGAGCAGTACTTC
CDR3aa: CASKSLSNAYEQYF

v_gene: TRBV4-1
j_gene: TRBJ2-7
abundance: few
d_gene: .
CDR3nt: TGCGCCAGCAGCCAAGATCGGGGGTTAGTAGGCTCCTACGAGCAGTACTTC
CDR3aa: CASSQDRGLVGSYEQYF

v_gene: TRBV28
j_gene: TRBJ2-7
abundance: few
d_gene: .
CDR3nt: TGTGCCAGCTATCCGATCTCCCGAACCAGCTCCTACGAGCAGTACTTC
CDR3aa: CASYPISRTSSYEQYF

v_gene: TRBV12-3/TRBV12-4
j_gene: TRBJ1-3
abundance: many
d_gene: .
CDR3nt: TGTGCCAGCAGTTTAAGGGGGGGTTCCTCTGGAAACACCATATATTTT
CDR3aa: CASSLRGGSSGNTIYF

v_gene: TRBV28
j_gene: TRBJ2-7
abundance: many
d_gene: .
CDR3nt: TGTGCCAGCAGTTTATTGGGAAACCGGGGCGAGCAGTACTTC
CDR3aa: CASSLLGNRGEQYF

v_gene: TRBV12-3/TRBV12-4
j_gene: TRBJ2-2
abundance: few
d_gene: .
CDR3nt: TGTGCCAGCAGGACCCTAGGATCCGGGGAGCTGTTTTTT
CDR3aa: CASRTLGSGELFF

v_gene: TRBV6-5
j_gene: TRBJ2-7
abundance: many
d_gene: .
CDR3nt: TGTGCCAGCAGTTACACGGCAGGGGGGGCTTACGAGCAGTACTTC
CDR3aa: CASSYTAGGAYEQYF

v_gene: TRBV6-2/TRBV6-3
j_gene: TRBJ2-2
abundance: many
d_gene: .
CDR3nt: TGTGCCACATCACCCTGGGCCGTCACCGGGAAGCTGTTTTTT
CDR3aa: CATSPWAVTGKLFF

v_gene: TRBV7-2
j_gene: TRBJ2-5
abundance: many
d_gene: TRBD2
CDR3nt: TGTGCCAGCAGCCCCAGCGGGAGGGAACAAGAGACCCAGTACTTC
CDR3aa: CASSPSGREQETQYF

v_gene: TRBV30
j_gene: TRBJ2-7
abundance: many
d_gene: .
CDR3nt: TGTGCCTGGCGGAGGGGCGGGCTTAGCTCCTACGAGCAGTACTTC
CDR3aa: CAWRRGGLSSYEQYF

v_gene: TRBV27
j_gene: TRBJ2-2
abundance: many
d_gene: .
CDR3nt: TGTGCCAGCAGTATCTACACCGGGGAGCTGTTTTTT
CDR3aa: CASSIYTGELFF

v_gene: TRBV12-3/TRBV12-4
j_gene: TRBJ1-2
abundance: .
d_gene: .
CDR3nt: TGTGCCAGCAGAGGCTTACGGGGGCTCGGGGGCTACACCTTC
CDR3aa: CASRGLRGLGGYTF

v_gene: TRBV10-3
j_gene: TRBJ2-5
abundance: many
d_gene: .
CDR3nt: TGTGCCATCAGTGATTATGGTCCGGGAGAGACCCAGTACTTC
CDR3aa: CAISDYGPGETQYF

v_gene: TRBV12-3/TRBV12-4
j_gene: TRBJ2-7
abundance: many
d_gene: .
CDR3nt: TGTGCCAGCAGGGCCCGGGGGAGCTCCTACGAGCAGTACTTC
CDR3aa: CASRARGSSYEQYF

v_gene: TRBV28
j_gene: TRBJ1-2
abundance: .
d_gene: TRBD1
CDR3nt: TGTGCCAGCAGTTTACGGAGGGCCGACAGGGCCCTACTCTCTAACTATGGCTACACCTTC
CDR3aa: CASSLRRADRALLSNYGYTF

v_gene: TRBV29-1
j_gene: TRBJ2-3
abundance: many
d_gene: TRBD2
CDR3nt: TGCAGCGTTGTACCTAGCGGGATAGGAGATACGCAGTATTTT
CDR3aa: CSVVPSGIGDTQYF

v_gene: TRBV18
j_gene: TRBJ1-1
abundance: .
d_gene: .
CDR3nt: TGTGCCAGCTCACCACAACCCAGGGACACTGAAGCTTTCTTT
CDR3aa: CASSPQPRDTEAFF

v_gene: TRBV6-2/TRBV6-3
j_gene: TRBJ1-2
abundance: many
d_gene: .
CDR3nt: TGTGCCAGCCAAGACACAGAGATCTATGGCTACACCTTC
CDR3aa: CASQDTEIYGYTF